These T cell receptor beta chains were read from a single sample in a study of T-cell memory formation after mild COVID-19. TCRdb re-called the 5' RACE reads through MiXCR, storing one row per CDR3 protein. Of 550,000 to 650,000 distinct CDR3 sequences listed, around 15% are singletons. The sequencing sample was made of PBMCs or a T cell subset sorted from them (not recorded which). The receptors originated from an adult woman who had mild COVID-19 (a few samples of this study predate the infection). Cell type and time point are not known. Each CDR3 is given with its conserved first and last residue. A D gene is named only where the DNA matches it firmly. Size is omitted from some rows. Given values are once, few, many or a class for expanded clones.

j_call,clone_size,d_call,v_call,cdr3_aa,cdr3_nt
TRBJ2-6,.,.,TRBV20-1,CSATGDSGANVLTF,TGCAGTGCTACAGGTGACTCTGGGGCCAACGTCCTGACTTTC
TRBJ2-7,.,.,TRBV4-2,CASSQGDETRYEQYF,TGTGCCAGCAGCCAGGGTGACGAGACCCGCTACGAGCAGTACTTC
TRBJ2-7,few,.,TRBV29-1,CSVNLPGDEQYF,TGCAGCGTCAACCTCCCGGGTGACGAGCAGTACTTC
TRBJ2-1,few,.,TRBV23-1,CASSQSEYFRCNEQFF,TGCGCCAGCAGTCAATCGGAATACTTTCGGTGCAATGAGCAGTTCTTC
TRBJ2-2,.,TRBD1,TRBV18,CASSRDRAGELFF,TGTGCCAGCTCACGAGACAGGGCCGGGGAGCTGTTTTTT
TRBJ1-5,.,.,TRBV23-1,CASSQAGRGQPQHF,TGCGCCAGCAGTCAGGCGGGTAGGGGTCAGCCCCAGCATTTT
TRBJ2-3,few,TRBD2,TRBV7-9,CASSSRGDLTDTQYF,TGTGCCAGCAGTTCGCGGGGGGACCTCACAGATACGCAGTATTTT
TRBJ1-1,few,.,TRBV6-5,CASSYRNGGAGTEAFF,TGTGCCAGCAGTTACCGCAACGGGGGCGCGGGGACTGAAGCTTTCTTT
TRBJ2-7,.,.,TRBV27,CASSLRARWYEQYF,TGTGCCAGCAGTTTAAGGGCTAGGTGGTACGAGCAGTACTTC
TRBJ1-5,.,.,TRBV24-1,CATSEYSNQPQHF,TGTGCCACCAGTGAGTATAGCAATCAGCCCCAGCATTTT
TRBJ2-7,many,TRBD1,TRBV12-3/TRBV12-4,CASRYARGPYEQYF,TGTGCCAGCAGATACGCCAGGGGGCCCTACGAGCAGTACTTC
TRBJ1-2,.,.,TRBV6-5,CASSPDGGSGYGYTF,TGTGCCAGCAGTCCAGACGGGGGCTCAGGCTATGGCTACACCTTC
TRBJ2-7,many,.,TRBV24-1,CATSDTGKEQYF,TGTGCCACCAGTGATACAGGGAAAGAGCAGTACTTC